Below are 32 T cell receptor beta chains sequenced from a single sample in a study of human T cells and chemical hapten exposure. MiXCR, run by TCRdb on the RACE reads, gives a single entry per CDR3 protein. The sample includes around 45,000 distinct CDR3 sequences, 4.4% of them seen just once. Time point noted: healthy volunteer bleed at 2 weeks. The total RNA was obtained from whole blood that was not fractionated. Material for sequencing was whole blood. These receptors all come from a human donor in good health. Some clones in this sample may be carry-over from other donors' samples.

The rearrangement uses TRBV6-5 and TRBJ2-7, with 12 positions matching TRBD1. J lost 4 bases, V lost 10 bases, and 11 bases had no gene match. This CDR3 is 15 amino acids long. Germline V lookup: CDR1 MNHEY, CDR2 SVGAGI. CDR3 sequence reads: CATRAGGQGAYEQYF. The CDR3 coding sequence is TGTGCCACGAGAGCGGGGGGACAGGGGGCGTACGAGCAGTACTTC.

This clonotype was seen many times. The gene calls are TRBV20-1 and TRBJ1-3; a possible D gene is TRBD1 (6 bases). V was clipped by 0 bases and J by 2 bases, with 8 bases between them. Germline values: CDR1 DFQATT, CDR2 SNEGSKA (reference sequence). The CDR3 has 14 residues. The CDR3 spells CSARDGDTGNTIYF. In DNA, the CDR3 is TGCAGTGCTAGAGATGGGGACACTGGAAACACCATATATTTT.

This clonotype was seen many times. This chain joins TRBV12-3 or TRBV12-4 and TRBJ2-6; D may correspond to TRBD1 or TRBD2 (5 bases each). This CDR3 is built from 19 residues. Trimming removed 0 bases from V and 0 bases from J, with 15 bases in between. CDR3 residues: CASSLALGGGLSGANVLTF. The CDR3 nucleotides read TGTGCCAGCAGTTTAGCGTTGGGTGGGGGTCTCTCTGGGGCCAACGTCCTGACTTTC.

This clonotype appeared many times. The chain links TRBV7-2 to TRBJ1-4; D uncertain. CDR3 length equals 16 residues. The V gene's germline CDR1 is SGHTA and CDR2 FQGNSA. Trimming shortened V by 5 bases and J by 0 bases, and 13 bases separated the two germline ends. The CDR3 DNA reads TGTGCCAGCAGCACAAAGAAACTAGCAACTAATGAAAAACTGTTTTTT. Amino acid sequence: CASSTKKLATNEKLFF.

This clonotype was found many times. This chain uses TRBV6-5 with TRBJ1-4; 8 positions agree with TRBD1. Germline V gene data show CDR1 as MNHEY and CDR2 as SVGAGI. The CDR3 has 15 amino acids. V dropped 2 bases and J dropped 8; count of bases not matched to a gene: 7. CDR3 sequence: CASSYRTGFGEKLFF. CDR3 bases: TGTGCCAGCAGTTACCGGACAGGGTTTGGAGAAAAACTGTTTTTT.

The gene calls are TRBV20-1 and TRBJ2-7, with a tentative D call TRBD2 (5 bases). From germline, CDR1 is DFQATT and CDR2 SNEGSKA (reference sequence). This CDR3 region has 14 residues. V lost 1 base, J lost 4 bases, and 14 bases lay in between. The CDR3 spells CSARVRGSVYEQYF. The CDR3, as DNA: TGCAGTGCTAGAGTCCGCGGGTCAGTATACGAGCAGTACTTC.

This clonotype was picked up many times. This chain links TRBV3-1 with TRBJ2-1, with TRBD2 identical over 11 bases. Germline CDR1 and CDR2: LGHDT and YNNKEL (reference sequence). V lost 4 bases, J lost 9 bases, and 11 bases stayed unmatched. The CDR3 spans 16 residues. The CDR3 loop is CASSPPLSSGRSEQFF. DNA of the CDR3: TGTGCCAGCAGCCCCCCCCTTTCTAGCGGGAGGAGTGAGCAGTTCTTC.

There are a few counts of this clonotype. The V and J genes are TRBV29-1 and TRBJ2-7; 9 bases align to TRBD1. J was trimmed by 6 bases and V by 4 bases; bases with no gene match: 7. The germline CDR1 and CDR2 sequences are SQVTM and ANQGSEA. The CDR3 has 13 amino acids. The CDR3 is CSVGRDRDAEQYF. Here the CDR3 DNA reads TGCAGCGTTGGCCGGGACAGGGACGCCGAGCAGTACTTC.

The sample holds many counts of this clonotype. This sequence joins TRBV12-3 or TRBV12-4 and TRBJ2-7; tentatively, D is TRBD1 (5 bases). This CDR3 is built from 13 residues. The V gene lost 5 bases and the J gene lost 0 bases, with 8 bases spanning the gap. CDR3 bases: TGTGCCAGCAGTGCGACAGCCTCCTACGAGCAGTACTTC. Its translation is CASSATASYEQYF.

The chain joins TRBV3-1 to TRBJ2-1; D is undetermined. This CDR3 contains 14 residues. V gave up 1 base and J gave up 6 bases, with 10 bases separating them. Germline V gives CDR1 LGHDT, CDR2 YNNKEL (reference sequence). CDR3 nucleotides: TGTGCCAGCAGCCAAGGGGTGAGTGGCAATGAGCAGTTCTTC. Translation gives CASSQGVSGNEQFF.

This clonotype was picked up many times. This rearrangement joins TRBV7-2 to TRBJ2-3; 10 bases agree with TRBD2. Germline values: CDR1 SGHTA, CDR2 FQGNSA. V lost 4 bases, J lost 6 bases, and 7 bases stayed unmatched. The CDR3 totals 15 residues. CDR3 sequence: CASSYSGRTFDTQYF. CDR3 DNA: TGTGCCAGCAGCTATAGCGGGAGGACCTTCGATACGCAGTATTTT.

At least ten counts were recorded for this clonotype. The chain joins TRBV20-1 to TRBJ2-2; D is possibly TRBD1 (6 bases). The CDR3 is made up of 14 amino acids. Germline assignment: CDR1 DFQATT and CDR2 SNEGSKA (reference sequence). Trimming cost V 3 bases and J 5 bases, with 13 bases left between them. In DNA form, the CDR3 reads TGCAGTGCTAGGAGGGGGAGTGGGACCGGGGAGCTGTTTTTT. Its translation is CSARRGSGTGELFF.

The table lists this clonotype with many counts. The CDR3 here is CASSHSGTGGIYGYTF. The CDR3 region has the DNA TGCGCCAGCAGCCATTCCGGGACAGGGGGGATCTATGGCTACACCTTC. V usage is TRBV4-1 and J usage is TRBJ1-2; 11 bases line up with TRBD1. Germline CDR1 is MGHRA and CDR2 is YSYEKL. With V trimmed by 3 bases and J by 4 bases, 7 bases remained unmatched. The CDR3 runs to 16 residues.

This clonotype was counted ten times or more. V usage is TRBV28 and J usage is TRBJ2-7; TRBD1 matches at 8 bases. Germline V gene lookup returns CDR1 MDHEN and CDR2 SYDVKM. This CDR3 has 14 residues. Trimming cost V 5 bases and J 4 bases; bases outside gene matches: 7. The CDR3 DNA follows: TGTGCCAGCAGTGATCCGGACAGGGCGTACGAGCAGTACTTC. Amino acids: CASSDPDRAYEQYF.

This clonotype was detected many times. The V and J genes are TRBV4-2 and TRBJ2-3; 11 nucleotides align to TRBD2. Trimming removed 3 bases from V and 3 bases from J; junction bases left unmatched: 2. Germline CDR1 reads LGHNA; CDR2 reads YNFKEQ. The CDR3 runs to 15 residues. CDR3 amino acids: CASSQLAGGTDTQYF. The CDR3 DNA is TGTGCCAGCAGCCAGTTAGCGGGAGGGACAGATACGCAGTATTTT.

This clonotype was seen many times. The genes are TRBV7-9 and TRBJ2-1; 9 positions agree with TRBD2. Trimming removed 0 bases from V and 8 bases from J; junction bases left unmatched: 8. CDR3 size: 16 residues. Germline V gene sequence: CDR1 SEHNR, CDR2 FQNEAQ (reference sequence). The CDR3 sequence is CASSLALSGSVHEQFF. CDR3 in DNA: TGTGCCAGCAGCTTAGCTCTTAGCGGGAGTGTCCATGAGCAGTTCTTC.

This clonotype was seen a few times. The chain joins TRBV6-6 to TRBJ2-7, with 7 bases identical to TRBD1. Germline V gene lookup returns CDR1 MNHNY and CDR2 SVGAGI (reference sequence). The CDR3 spans 13 residues. J was trimmed by 7 bases and V by 2 bases; bases with no gene match: 5. Written as DNA, the CDR3 is TGTGCCAGCAGTTACCGAACAGGGGAAGAGCAGTACTTC. Its translation is CASSYRTGEEQYF.

The CDR3: CSDRNNYGYTF. As DNA, the CDR3 is TGCAGCGACAGAAATAACTATGGCTACACCTTC. The chain recombines TRBV29-1 with TRBJ1-2; D gene uncertain. Germline CDR1 reads SQVTM; CDR2 reads ANQGSEA. This CDR3 is 11 amino acids long. V dropped 7 bases and J dropped 1 base, with 7 bases sitting between them.

J is TRBJ2-7 and V is TRBV28, with unresolved D. V shed 2 bases and J shed 0 bases, with 5 bases lying between them. Germline CDR1 is MDHEN and CDR2 is SYDVKM. The CDR3 has 13 residues. CDR3 bases: TGTGCCAGCAGTTTAGTACCCTCCTACGAGCAGTACTTC. Translated, it gives CASSLVPSYEQYF.

The V gene is TRBV6-6, the J gene TRBJ2-3, with D possibly being TRBD2 (5 bases). CDR3 length: 14 residues. V was pared by 2 bases and J by 3 bases, with 9 bases between. Germline V gives CDR1 MNHNY, CDR2 SVGAGI (reference sequence). The CDR3 protein is CASSYRGSTDTQYF. The CDR3 region has the DNA TGTGCCAGCAGTTACCGGGGTAGTACAGATACGCAGTATTTT.

There are many counts of this clonotype. This chain uses TRBV18 with TRBJ2-1; D is uncertain. CDR1 is KGHSH, CDR2 LQKENI, per germline. V was cut by 3 bases and J by 0 bases, with 9 bases left in between. The CDR3 has 15 residues. This chain's CDR3 is CASSPPGLSYNEQFF. DNA of the CDR3: TGTGCCAGCTCACCGCCGGGTCTCTCCTACAATGAGCAGTTCTTC.

This clonotype was detected a few times. This rearrangement joins TRBV5-5 to TRBJ2-5, with D perhaps matching TRBD1 or TRBD2 (5 bases each). The germline V gene encodes CDR1 SGHKS and CDR2 YYEKEE (reference sequence). This CDR3 contains 15 residues. Trimming removed 0 bases at V and 0 bases at J, with 9 bases between. Written as DNA, the CDR3 is TGTGCCAGCAGCTTGGTGGGACGGTACCAAGAGACCCAGTACTTC. It translates to CASSLVGRYQETQYF.

This clonotype was seen many times. The chain combines TRBV12-3 or TRBV12-4 with TRBJ2-2; no clear D gene. The CDR3 runs to 12 residues. V was trimmed by 3 bases and J by 6 bases, leaving 5 bases between them. CDR3 sequence: CASSFLAGELFF. The CDR3 DNA reads as TGTGCCAGCAGTTTTCTGGCCGGGGAGCTGTTTTTT.

At least ten counts were recorded for this clonotype. The chain is built from TRBV4-1 and TRBJ2-1; D unclear. The CDR3 totals 11 residues. Germline CDR1 reads MGHRA; CDR2 reads YSYEKL. Trimming shortened V by 1 base and J by 9 bases, and 4 bases separated the two germline ends. CDR3 region: CASSQGGEQFF. Here the CDR3 DNA reads TGCGCCAGCAGCCAAGGAGGTGAGCAGTTCTTC.

This clonotype was counted many times. The chain employs TRBV19 and TRBJ1-2, with 7 bases aligning to TRBD1. Trimming cost V 7 bases and J 2 bases; bases outside gene matches: 10. The length of the CDR3 is 15 residues. The V gene's germline CDR1 is LNHDA and CDR2 SQIVND (reference sequence). CDR3 amino acids: CASTTNRGPNYGYTF. The CDR3 nucleotides are TGTGCCAGTACCACAAACAGGGGACCCAACTATGGCTACACCTTC.

This clonotype has just a few counts. V is TRBV5-1 and J is TRBJ1-1; D unresolved. The CDR3 runs 14 residues. Trimming removed 1 base at V and 0 bases at J, with 7 bases between. Germline lookup yields CDR1 SGHRS and CDR2 YFSETQ. The CDR3 DNA reads TGCGCCAGCAGCTTGTTCGCTATGAACACTGAAGCTTTCTTT. Its translation is CASSLFAMNTEAFF.

In its sample, this clonotype was seen many times. The CDR3 protein is CASSPSGTRSDTQYF. CDR3 bases: TGTGCCAGCAGTCCTAGCGGGACCCGTTCAGATACGCAGTATTTT. The chain links TRBV7-6 to TRBJ2-3; 9 positions agree with TRBD2. Unmatched junction bases numbered 8, after V lost 6 bases and J lost 4 bases. The V gene's germline CDR1 is SGHVS and CDR2 FNYEAQ. This CDR3 has 15 residues.

This clonotype was observed a few times. The chain uses TRBV4-2 and TRBJ2-4, with D perhaps TRBD1 or TRBD2 (5 bases each). The CDR3 covers 19 residues. Trimming took off 0 bases at V and 0 bases at J, with 18 bases between the two ends. Germline V lookup: CDR1 LGHNA, CDR2 YNFKEQ. Here the CDR3 DNA reads TGTGCCAGCAGCCAAGAAATCCCGGGACGAGCGACAGCCAAAAACATTCAGTACTTC. Its translation is CASSQEIPGRATAKNIQYF.

CDR3 nucleotide sequence: TGTGCCAGCGCCTGGGGAGGGCAGGGCGCTGATACGCAGTATTTT. Translating gives CASAWGGQGADTQYF. The chain is built from TRBV12-3 or TRBV12-4 and TRBJ2-3; 7 bases match TRBD2. The CDR3 contains 15 residues. The J segment lost 6 bases and the V segment lost 8 bases, leaving 14 bases of the junction unmatched.

This clonotype was recorded many times. This chain joins TRBV29-1 and TRBJ2-5; possibly TRBD2 for D (6 bases). Germline CDR1 and CDR2: SQVTM and ANQGSEA. V lost 7 bases, J lost 3 bases, and 12 bases lay in between. The CDR3 consists of 12 residues. CDR3 residues: CSAHKREETQYF. The CDR3 region has the DNA TGCAGCGCCCATAAGCGGGAAGAGACCCAGTACTTC.

The table lists this clonotype with many counts. This chain joins TRBV5-1 and TRBJ2-3; weak D call: TRBD2 (5 bases). V lost 6 bases and J 3 bases, leaving 17 bases between the germline ends. The CDR3 runs 15 residues. The germline gives CDR1 SGHRS, CDR2 YFSETQ. CDR3 DNA sequence: TGCGCCAGCAACCCGACTGGGAGCTGGACAGATACGCAGTATTTT. It codes for CASNPTGSWTDTQYF.

This chain links TRBV6-1 with TRBJ1-5, with a tentative D call TRBD1 (6 bases). This CDR3 is 15 amino acids long. Trimming removed 7 bases at V and 1 base at J, with 14 bases between. Germline V gene data show CDR1 as MNHNS and CDR2 as SASEGT. CDR3 residues: CASKGGHGSNQPQHF. Here the CDR3 DNA reads TGTGCCAGCAAGGGGGGCCATGGCAGCAATCAGCCCCAGCATTTT.